The 17 T cell receptor beta chains reported below all come from one sample, sequenced in a study of CD8+CD57+ T cells in acquired aplastic anemia. Patients who underwent sequencing had shown CD8+CD57+ cell expansion by flow cytometry. CDR3 and TCR beta VDJ profiling relied on genomic DNA as the template. One entry per CDR3 protein, called by TCRdb with MiXCR from the reads. This table has about 180,000 distinct CDR3 sequences, more than 60% appearing once. Sequencing was performed on sorted CD4+, CD8+, or CD8+CD57+ T cells (not recorded which) from PBMCs. These receptors were obtained from a human donor with aplastic anemia.

The chain recombines TRBV7-9 with TRBJ2-7, with 9 bases identical to TRBD1. Looked up from germline, CDR1 is SEHNR and CDR2 is FQNEAQ (reference sequence). The CDR3 spans 15 residues. With V trimmed by 5 bases and J by 2 bases, 7 bases remained unmatched. CDR3 amino acids: CASSQGQGTTYEQYF. CDR3 nucleotide sequence: TGTGCCAGCAGCCAGGGACAGGGAACCACCTACGAGCAGTACTTC.

The chain has TRBV7-2 and TRBJ1-6; D is perhaps TRBD1 (6 bases). The V end lost 1 base, the J end lost 7 bases, and 14 bases lay between the germline ends. CDR3 length: 16 amino acids. Germline-derived CDR1 and CDR2 are SGHTA and FQGNSA. The CDR3, as DNA: TGTGCCAGCAGCTTAGTACCGGGACAAGAGAATTCACCCCTCCACTTT. Translating gives CASSLVPGQENSPLHF.

This clonotype occurred many times. The chain is built from TRBV6-5 and TRBJ1-1; possibly TRBD1 for D (5 bases). Trimming took off 5 bases at V and 5 bases at J, with 15 bases between the two ends. Germline V gives CDR1 MNHEY, CDR2 SVGAGI. This CDR3 contains 14 residues. CDR3 in amino acids: CASSPGPRLTEAFF. The CDR3 region has the DNA TGTGCCAGCAGTCCGGGACCCAGATTGACTGAAGCTTTCTTT.

The chain is built from TRBV24-1 and TRBJ2-7, with 8 bases identical to TRBD2. The germline CDR1 and CDR2 sequences are KGHDR and SFDVKD. The J segment lost 3 bases and the V segment lost 4 bases, leaving 10 bases of the junction unmatched. CDR3 length: 16 residues. CDR3 amino acids: CATSDSEAGEIYEQYF. DNA of the CDR3: TGTGCCACCAGTGACTCTGAAGCGGGGGAGATCTACGAGCAGTACTTC.

This chain uses TRBV10-3 with TRBJ1-5; possibly TRBD1 for D (5 bases). Germline V gene data show CDR1 as ENHRY and CDR2 as SYGVKD. CDR3 length: 14 amino acids. V gave up 2 bases and J gave up 1 base, with 6 bases separating them. The CDR3 region is CAISEGGSNQPQHF. DNA for the CDR3: TGTGCCATCAGTGAGGGGGGAAGCAATCAGCCCCAGCATTTT.

This clonotype was counted a single time. The genes are TRBV15 and TRBJ1-5, with 8 bases aligning to TRBD1. The CDR3 contains 14 residues. CDR1 and CDR2 (germline): LNHNV, YYDKDF (reference sequence). The V segment lost 4 bases and the J segment 7 bases; nucleotides outside the gene matches: 6. CDR3 DNA sequence: TGTGCCACCAGCACCGACAGGGGCGGACAGCCCCAGCATTTT. It is translated as CATSTDRGGQPQHF.

The chain recombines TRBV7-8 with TRBJ1-2; perhaps TRBD1 as D (5 bases). V lost 1 base and J 0 bases, leaving 9 bases between the germline ends. In germline, CDR1 is SGHVS, CDR2 FQNEAQ. The CDR3 spans 15 residues. This CDR3 is CASSLGDGANYGYTF. CDR3 bases: TGTGCCAGCAGCTTAGGGGACGGAGCTAACTATGGCTACACCTTC.

This chain uses TRBV12-3 or TRBV12-4 with TRBJ1-5, with 10 bases lining up with TRBD1. V gave up 5 bases and J gave up 6 bases; unmatched junction bases: 7. The CDR3 runs 15 residues. As DNA, the CDR3 is TGTGCCAGCAGTGAAGGACAGGGGGTTAGTCAGCCCCAGCATTTT. Translated, it gives CASSEGQGVSQPQHF.

In DNA form, the CDR3 reads TGTGCCAGCAGCTCAACCAATGAGCAGTTCTTC. Translation: CASSSTNEQFF. The V and J genes are TRBV7-6 and TRBJ2-1; no clear D. The germline gives CDR1 SGHVS, CDR2 FNYEAQ. V shed 4 bases and J shed 6 bases, with 4 bases lying between them. This CDR3 region has 11 residues.

This clonotype has a count of ten or more. The chain uses TRBV10-3 and TRBJ1-1, with TRBD1 as a possible D gene (6 bases). Trimming took off 4 bases at V and 7 bases at J, with 19 bases between the two ends. CDR1 is ENHRY and CDR2 is SYGVKD in the germline V gene. The CDR3 length is 15 residues. CDR3 loop: CAISGFRTVSYEAFF. The CDR3 DNA reads TGTGCCATCAGTGGGTTCAGGACAGTAAGCTATGAAGCTTTCTTT.

The V call is TRBV7-8, the J call TRBJ2-3; D is uncertain. There are 13 residues in the CDR3. Trimming left V 2 bases short and J 3 bases short, with 6 bases between. Germline CDR1 is SGHVS and CDR2 is FQNEAQ. The CDR3 DNA follows: TGTGCCAGCAGCTTACGCCGAACAGATACGCAGTATTTT. Protein sequence: CASSLRRTDTQYF.

This clonotype turned up a few times. The rearrangement links TRBV7-2 to TRBJ1-1; D call uncertain. The CDR3 runs to 15 residues. V shed 3 bases and J shed 1 base, with 12 bases lying between them. Germline lookup yields CDR1 SGHTA and CDR2 FQGNSA. The CDR3 loop reads CASSFGSATNTEAFF. CDR3 sequence (DNA): TGTGCCAGCAGCTTCGGTTCGGCGACGAACACTGAAGCTTTCTTT.

Ten or more counts support this clonotype. The chain is built from TRBV6-5 and TRBJ1-1; D gene uncertain. The CDR3 is 16 residues long. The V gene's germline CDR1 is MNHEY and CDR2 SVGAGI. V lost 0 bases, J lost 2 bases, and 13 bases lay in between. CDR3 region: CASSYSWEEQNTEAFF. The CDR3 DNA follows: TGTGCCAGCAGTTACTCGTGGGAGGAGCAAAACACTGAAGCTTTCTTT.

The chain uses TRBV7-2 and TRBJ1-2, with D unclear. Deletions cut 5 bases from V and 8 bases from J, with 15 bases between. There are 13 residues in the CDR3. Germline CDR1 reads SGHTA; CDR2 reads FQGNSA. The DNA of the CDR3 is TGTGCCAGCAGCCCGGGGATGATTGGAGGCTACACCTTC. As protein: CASSPGMIGGYTF.

This chain uses TRBV6-5 with TRBJ1-2, with TRBD1 identical over 7 bases. This CDR3 has 14 residues. The germline V gene encodes CDR1 MNHEY and CDR2 SVGAGI. V gave up 5 bases and J gave up 11 bases; unmatched junction bases: 14. CDR3 nucleotides: TGTGCCAGCAGTACAGGGGTGAACCATTTAATTTACACCTTC. The encoded protein is CASSTGVNHLIYTF.

The chain carries TRBV19 and TRBJ2-6; no clear D gene. The germline CDR1 and CDR2 sequences are LNHDA and SQIVND (reference sequence). The CDR3 totals 15 residues. The V gene lost 9 bases and the J gene lost 4 bases, with 16 bases spanning the gap. CDR3 DNA sequence: TGTGCCAGCAGTGGCCGTGGTAGCGGGGCCAACGTCCTGACTTTC. This translates into CASSGRGSGANVLTF.

The chain is built from TRBV2 and TRBJ2-3; maybe TRBD1 (5 bases). CDR3 size: 15 residues. Germline lookup yields CDR1 SNHLY and CDR2 FYNNEI. V lost 3 bases, J lost 4 bases, and 14 bases lay in between. The CDR3 here is CASSEDIGKADTQYF. The CDR3 nucleotides read TGTGCCAGCAGTGAGGACATTGGGAAGGCAGATACGCAGTATTTT.